This T cell receptor (beta chain) was identified in a study of OX40 agonist ivuxolimab in advanced cancers. Context from the whole study: Ivuxolimab, which targeted the costimulatory receptor OX40 (CD134), was an agonistic, fully human IgG2 monoclonal antibody. Intravenous ivuxolimab was administered to patients every 2 weeks at six dose levels: 0.01, 0.1, 0.3, 1.5, 3 and 10 mg/kg. Of the 50 to 55 dose-escalation patients, hepatocellular carcinoma was present in approximately 20, melanoma in around 15, renal cell carcinoma in 9 and head and neck cancer in 9. In the dose-escalation cohort, 82.7% of patients were male, and the mean age was approximately 60 years with a range of roughly 20 to 80. Prior anti-PD-1, anti-PD-L1 or anti-CTLA-4 therapy was permitted, and approximately 42% of dose-escalation patients had received checkpoint inhibitors. Partial responses occurred in three dose-escalation patients, of whom one had hepatocellular carcinoma and two had cutaneous melanoma. Peripheral TCRbeta sequencing was intended to test whether TCR sequence diversity was altered and clonal T-cell expansion was caused by ivuxolimab. The paper covers the monotherapy dose-escalation part of the phase I ivuxolimab trial, which included N ≈ 50 patients.

General conclusions and limits of the study: After ivuxolimab, CD8+ T cells had more expanded clones than CD4+ T cells on average. Clonal expansion of both CD4+ and CD8+ blood T cells was observed from baseline to week 6 at doses 0.1 to 3.0 mg/kg. Low levels of normalized T-cell clonal expansion were also seen in some nonresponding patients. In the 0.1-3.0 mg/kg groups, partial responders had among the lowest normalized peripheral clonal expansion, particularly in CD8+ T cells. The antigen specificity of the clonally expanded peripheral T cells was not determined.

In the case of this clone: Its antigen has not been determined. Per-base qualities were not stored, and no clone one base away is much larger.

To sequence the TCRbeta CDR3 region, genomic DNA was isolated from the sorted cells. The immunoSEQ Assay was used for sequencing of TCRbeta CDR3 regions. Sourced from immuneACCESS, this table was stored by TCRdb with only in-frame sequences that have V and J called. A share of the clones is absent; for the studies checked, an unresolved V gene accounts for under half, and the remainder has no known explanation. Recorded for this sample are tens of thousands of clones; 92% of them occurred a single time. The leading ten clones occupy about 0.61% of the sample. The CDR3 runs 18 amino acids, cysteine and phenylalanine included. Just CDR3 DNA is preserved here, 54 bases in frame from base 1. Here V drops 0 bases and J drops 1 base, and the junction holds 9 bases not matched to any gene. The germline V gene encodes CDR1 LGHNA and CDR2 YNFKEQ. The trial excluded patients who had a history of autoimmune disease or were on systemic immunosuppression. In every dose cohort, peripheral blood was drawn for TCR sequencing at baseline, cycle 4 day 1, and cycle 7 day 1. Samples came from an open-label, multicenter, first-in-human phase I dose-escalation trial of ivuxolimab. The trial enrolled adults with locally advanced or metastatic head and neck squamous cell, hepatocellular, melanoma or renal cell carcinoma. Before TCR sequencing, CD4+ T cells and CD8+ T cells were sorted from peripheral blood as separate populations.

The origin of this receptor is an adult with an advanced solid tumor such as melanoma, head and neck, liver or kidney cancer. The sequencing used CD4+ or CD8+ T cells sorted from blood, collected in a trial of the OX40 agonist ivuxolimab. The V and J segments used are TRBV4-2 and TRBJ2-3; the central 8 bases match TRBD2. The bases read TGTGCCAGCAGCCAAGATTGGCGGGGGGTCACGGGCACAGATACGCAGTATTTT. This is translated as CASSQDWRGVTGTDTQYF.